Listed below are T cell receptor beta chains from one sample, sequenced in a study of cytomegalovirus exposure and HLA in healthy donors. TCRdb's table, derived via immunoSEQ multiplex PCR, lists solely in-frame clones and lacks some. The sample contains around 150,000 clones, about 84% of which appear only once. Sequenced: PBMCs. The source of these receptors is a male donor in good health and CMV-seronegative. Each CDR3 is given with its conserved first and last residue. D genes are given only for firm matches. Size tells how often a clone was seen (once, few, many) or the class of an expanded clone, and some rows leave it out.

V: TRBV29-1
D: -
J: TRBJ1-1
size: -
CDR3: CSVQGAEAFF
DNA: TGCAGCGTTCAGGGCGCTGAAGCTTTCTTT

V: TRBV19
D: -
J: TRBJ2-1
size: -
CDR3: CASSIGAGTYNEQFF
DNA: TGTGCCAGTAGTATAGGGGCAGGGACCTACAATGAGCAGTTCTTC

V: TRBV5-6
D: -
J: TRBJ1-1
size: -
CDR3: CASSLRGGNTEAFF
DNA: TGTGCCAGCAGCTTGAGAGGGGGGAACACTGAAGCTTTCTTT

V: TRBV13
D: TRBD1
J: TRBJ1-2
size: -
CDR3: CASSSGQGIYGYTF
DNA: TGTGCCAGCAGCTCGGGACAGGGGATCTATGGCTACACCTTC

V: TRBV21-1
D: -
J: TRBJ1-5
size: -
CDR3: CANKMIGGSWGNQPQHF
DNA: TGTGCCAACAAAATGATAGGGGGCAGTTGGGGCAATCAGCCCCAGCATTTT

V: TRBV28
D: TRBD1
J: TRBJ2-7
size: -
CDR3: CASSLQGAVYEQYF
DNA: TGTGCCAGCAGTCTCCAGGGGGCGGTCTACGAGCAGTACTTC

V: TRBV6-5
D: -
J: TRBJ2-1
size: -
CDR3: CASRISGNYNEQFF
DNA: TGTGCCAGCAGGATATCCGGGAATTACAATGAGCAGTTCTTC

V: TRBV13
D: TRBD2
J: TRBJ2-1
size: few
CDR3: CASSFSGLAGPNEQFF
DNA: TGTGCCAGCAGCTTCTCGGGGCTAGCGGGACCGAATGAGCAGTTCTTC

V: TRBV4-1
D: TRBD1
J: TRBJ2-7
size: -
CDR3: CASSQDGDRRYEQYF
DNA: TGCGCCAGCAGCCAAGACGGGGACAGGCGCTACGAGCAGTACTTC

V: TRBV4-1
D: -
J: TRBJ1-4
size: -
CDR3: CASSQDNNEKLFF
DNA: TGCGCCAGCAGCCAAGATAATAATGAAAAACTGTTTTTT

V: TRBV15
D: TRBD1
J: TRBJ1-5
size: -
CDR3: CATSRDRGLNQPQHF
DNA: TGTGCCACCAGCAGGGACAGGGGCCTTAATCAGCCCCAGCATTTT

V: TRBV28
D: TRBD1
J: TRBJ2-7
size: -
CDR3: CASSPLPTGWTYEQYF
DNA: TGTGCCAGCAGCCCCCTACCGACAGGGTGGACCTACGAGCAGTACTTC

V: TRBV6-1
D: -
J: TRBJ2-2
size: -
CDR3: CASTRWNTGELFF
DNA: TGTGCCAGCACCAGGTGGAACACCGGGGAGCTGTTTTTT

V: TRBV7-6
D: TRBD2
J: TRBJ2-2
size: -
CDR3: CASSWSEGLAGGSTGELFF
DNA: TGTGCCAGCAGCTGGTCCGAGGGACTAGCGGGGGGTTCTACCGGGGAGCTGTTTTTT

V: TRBV5-1
D: -
J: TRBJ1-1
size: -
CDR3: CASSLYGGMMNTEAFF
DNA: TGCGCCAGCAGCCTATATGGGGGGATGATGAACACTGAAGCTTTCTTT

V: TRBV15
D: TRBD2
J: TRBJ2-1
size: -
CDR3: CATSRDRSGRASNEQFF
DNA: TGTGCCACCAGCAGAGATCGAAGCGGGAGGGCTTCGAATGAGCAGTTCTTC

V: TRBV30
D: -
J: TRBJ1-1
size: once
CDR3: CAWSLGGSLEAFF
DNA: TGTGCCTGGAGTCTGGGAGGAAGCCTTGAAGCTTTCTTT

V: TRBV6-6
D: -
J: TRBJ2-7
size: -
CDR3: CASRGRTDPLYEQYF
DNA: TGTGCCAGCAGAGGACGGACAGATCCCCTCTACGAGCAGTACTTC

V: TRBV7-9
D: -
J: TRBJ2-5
size: -
CDR3: CSSSLRETQYF
DNA: TGTTCCAGCAGCCTTCGGGAGACCCAGTACTTC

V: TRBV27
D: -
J: TRBJ2-5
size: -
CDR3: CASSLWGRGVEETQYF
DNA: TGTGCCAGCAGTTTATGGGGGAGGGGGGTCGAAGAGACCCAGTACTTC

V: TRBV7-9
D: -
J: TRBJ1-4
size: once
CDR3: CASSSQGLATNEKLFF
DNA: TGTGCCAGCAGCTCGCAGGGTCTTGCAACTAATGAAAAACTGTTTTTT

V: TRBV28
D: -
J: TRBJ1-5
size: -
CDR3: CASRNGGNNQPQHF
DNA: TGTGCCAGCCGTAATGGGGGGAACAATCAGCCCCAGCATTTT

V: TRBV27
D: TRBD2
J: TRBJ2-7
size: -
CDR3: CASRTRLAGVNPYEQYF
DNA: TGTGCCAGCAGAACTAGACTAGCGGGAGTTAACCCCTACGAGCAGTACTTC

V: TRBV28
D: -
J: TRBJ2-7
size: -
CDR3: CASRGARDYSYEQYF
DNA: TGTGCCAGCAGGGGCGCCAGGGATTATTCCTACGAGCAGTACTTC

V: TRBV30
D: TRBD1
J: TRBJ1-2
size: once
CDR3: CAWREKGTANYGYTF
DNA: TGTGCCTGGAGGGAGAAAGGGACAGCGAACTATGGCTACACCTTC

V: TRBV28
D: TRBD2
J: TRBJ2-3
size: -
CDR3: CASSLLAGVGTQYF
DNA: TGTGCCAGCAGTCTCTTAGCGGGAGTTGGTACGCAGTATTTT

V: TRBV10-3
D: TRBD1
J: TRBJ1-2
size: -
CDR3: CAIRTGGEGAGYTF
DNA: TGTGCCATCAGGACAGGGGGCGAGGGGGCCGGCTACACCTTC

V: TRBV11-2
D: -
J: TRBJ2-4
size: once
CDR3: CASSFHKAKNIQYF
DNA: TGTGCCAGCAGCTTCCACAAAGCCAAAAACATTCAGTACTTC

V: TRBV20-1
D: -
J: TRBJ2-1
size: -
CDR3: CSASLQIWQFF
DNA: TGCAGTGCTAGTTTACAGATTTGGCAGTTCTTC

V: TRBV10-2
D: TRBD2
J: TRBJ2-7
size: few
CDR3: CASSEPRASGSSHEQYF
DNA: TGCGCCAGCAGTGAGCCTAGAGCAAGCGGGAGTAGCCACGAGCAGTACTTC

V: TRBV9
D: TRBD2
J: TRBJ2-3
size: once
CDR3: CASSLGTSGTSTDTQYF
DNA: TGTGCCAGCAGCCTGGGGACTAGCGGGACTAGCACAGATACGCAGTATTTT

V: TRBV11-3
D: TRBD2
J: TRBJ2-7
size: -
CDR3: CASSLFGGAESEQYF
DNA: TGTGCCAGCAGCTTATTCGGGGGGGCCGAGAGCGAGCAGTACTTC

V: TRBV4-1
D: TRBD1
J: TRBJ1-1
size: -
CDR3: CASSQDRGRGTEAFF
DNA: TGCGCCAGTAGCCAAGATCGGGGCAGGGGGACTGAAGCTTTCTTT

V: TRBV5-1
D: TRBD2
J: TRBJ2-3
size: -
CDR3: CASSLVPSGGGDTQYF
DNA: TGCGCCAGCAGCTTGGTCCCTAGCGGGGGGGGAGATACGCAGTATTTT

V: TRBV29-1
D: TRBD1
J: TRBJ1-1
size: -
CDR3: CSVTGEKAFF
DNA: TGCAGCGTCACAGGGGAGAAAGCTTTCTTT

V: TRBV7-9
D: TRBD1
J: TRBJ1-2
size: -
CDR3: CASSSRQGEISNYGYTF
DNA: TGTGCCAGCAGCTCCCGACAGGGGGAAATTAGCAACTATGGCTACACCTTC

V: TRBV28
D: TRBD1
J: TRBJ1-1
size: -
CDR3: CASSFGLTGGGQAFF
DNA: TGTGCCAGCAGTTTCGGGTTGACAGGGGGCGGCCAAGCTTTCTTT

V: TRBV5-4
D: TRBD2
J: TRBJ2-7
size: -
CDR3: CASSSLAGVGEQYF
DNA: TGTGCCAGCAGCTCCCTAGCGGGAGTGGGAGAGCAGTACTTC

V: TRBV7-9
D: -
J: TRBJ1-2
size: -
CDR3: CASSMGGGRPGYGYTF
DNA: TGTGCCAGCTCCATGGGCGGGGGGCGCCCAGGGTATGGCTACACCTTC

V: TRBV9
D: -
J: TRBJ1-2
size: -
CDR3: CASSVGGHQRGYTF
DNA: TGTGCCAGCAGCGTAGGGGGACACCAACGTGGCTACACCTTC

V: TRBV11-2
D: TRBD2
J: TRBJ2-7
size: -
CDR3: CASSFRLAGEYMYEQYF
DNA: TGTGCCAGCAGCTTTAGACTAGCGGGGGAGTATATGTACGAGCAGTACTTC

V: TRBV2
D: TRBD1
J: TRBJ1-2
size: -
CDR3: CASRDRESGGYTF
DNA: TGTGCCAGCAGAGACAGGGAGTCGGGTGGCTACACCTTC

V: TRBV4-2
D: TRBD2
J: TRBJ2-5
size: -
CDR3: CASSHGSGKTSGGVGETQYF
DNA: TGTGCCAGCAGCCATGGATCCGGCAAGACTAGCGGGGGGGTTGGGGAGACCCAGTACTTC

V: TRBV7-9
D: TRBD2
J: TRBJ2-1
size: -
CDR3: CASSSKPTGGHRYNEQFF
DNA: TGTGCCAGCAGCTCAAAACCGACGGGGGGGCATCGCTACAATGAGCAGTTCTTC

V: TRBV25-1
D: TRBD1
J: TRBJ2-1
size: -
CDR3: CASRLQGAHYNEQFF
DNA: TGTGCCAGCAGACTACAGGGGGCTCACTACAATGAGCAGTTCTTC

V: TRBV6-6
D: TRBD1
J: TRBJ1-4
size: -
CDR3: CASSSGQGGEKLFF
DNA: TGTGCCAGCAGTAGCGGACAGGGTGGGGAAAAACTGTTTTTT